These 6 T cell receptor beta chains originate from one sample sequenced in a study of blood T cell repertoires in COVID-19. Produced via immunoSEQ multiplex PCR; TCRdb's table is partial and in-frame only. The sample lists 100,000 to 150,000 clones, approximately 83% occurring once. Sequencing used peripheral blood. These receptor sequences come from a woman aged 70 to 79 with acute or convalescent COVID-19.

The chain carries TRBV2 and TRBJ1-1; TRBD1 aligns across 7 bases. This CDR3 has 14 residues. The V gene's germline CDR1 is SNHLY and CDR2 FYNNEI. The V segment lost 6 bases and the J segment 0 bases; nucleotides outside the gene matches: 4. The chain's CDR3 is CASRQTGMNTEAFF. The CDR3 region has the DNA TGTGCCAGCAGGCAGACAGGGATGAACACTGAAGCTTTCTTT.

In the case of this clone: Within the sample, other DNA sequences also encode this same CDR3. This sequence joins TRBV12-3 or TRBV12-4 and TRBJ1-1; D not resolved. The CDR3 loop spans 13 amino acids. V was trimmed by 3 bases and J by 0 bases, leaving 5 bases between them. CDR3 in amino acids: CASSFTVNTEAFF. In nucleotides, the CDR3 is TGTGCCAGCAGTTTCACAGTGAACACTGAAGCTTTCTTT.

This chain joins TRBV6-5 and TRBJ1-6; D is possibly TRBD1 (6 bases). The CDR3 runs to 14 residues. V shed 6 bases and J shed 2 bases, with 8 bases lying between them. The germline gives CDR1 MNHEY, CDR2 SVGAGI. The CDR3 loop is CASRRTAYNSPLHF. DNA of the CDR3: TGTGCCAGCAGGAGGACAGCCTATAATTCACCCCTCCACTTT.

This clone appeared a few times. This chain uses TRBV19 with TRBJ2-3; possible D gene TRBD2, 5 bases. Trimming took off 8 bases at V and 4 bases at J, with 7 bases between the two ends. This CDR3 has 11 amino acids. Germline lookup yields CDR1 LNHDA and CDR2 SQIVND (reference sequence). As DNA, the CDR3 is TGTGCCAGTGGAGGATCAGATACGCAGTATTTT. Protein: CASGGSDTQYF.

This sequence joins TRBV7-9 and TRBJ1-2; 7 bases are a match to TRBD1. Losses at the gene ends were 1 base for V and 6 bases for J; bases not matched to a gene: 2. Germline V CDR1 and CDR2: SEHNR, FQNEAQ (reference sequence). The CDR3 is 13 amino acids. The CDR3 reads CASSLGQGHGYTF. The CDR3 bases are TGTGCCAGCAGCTTAGGACAGGGCCATGGCTACACCTTC.

V usage is TRBV6-5 and J usage is TRBJ2-7; 11 nucleotides align to TRBD1. The CDR3 is 14 amino acids. Trimming took 0 bases from V and 7 from J; bases not matched to a gene: 2. Germline CDR1 MNHEY, CDR2 SVGAGI. CDR3 sequence reads: CASSYSGTGGEQYF. The DNA of the CDR3 is TGTGCCAGCAGTTACTCCGGGACAGGGGGGGAGCAGTACTTC.